What follows describes a single TCR beta chain. Sample-barcoded 5' priming and a J-beta primer mix drove a second PCR of roughly 7 to 11 cycles. Via MiXCR, TCRdb re-called the 5' RACE reads, giving one row per CDR3 protein. The sample has 600,000 to 850,000 distinct CDR3 sequences, roughly 25% seen once; the top ten hold 9.4%. Germline V gives CDR1 SGHVS, CDR2 FQNEAQ. This CDR3 has 16 amino acids. V gave up 4 bases and J gave up 0 bases; unmatched junction bases: 3. The sample originates from a study of blood T cells in healthy people across ages. This sample was shared with a second study, whose subject was T cells of mothers and their children. That paper notes: cDNA synthesis used all extracted RNA, approximately 1.4 ug per 15 ul. Detection of persistent microchimeric T cell clones did not occur.

Material for sequencing was blood. The TCR comes from a boy aged 10-17 years in good health. V gene TRBV7-8 combines with J gene TRBJ2-1; 10 bases agree with TRBD2. CDR3 bases: TGTGCCAGCAGCTCACCTAGCGGGAGCTCCTACAATGAGCAGTTCTTC. Protein product: CASSSPSGSSYNEQFF.